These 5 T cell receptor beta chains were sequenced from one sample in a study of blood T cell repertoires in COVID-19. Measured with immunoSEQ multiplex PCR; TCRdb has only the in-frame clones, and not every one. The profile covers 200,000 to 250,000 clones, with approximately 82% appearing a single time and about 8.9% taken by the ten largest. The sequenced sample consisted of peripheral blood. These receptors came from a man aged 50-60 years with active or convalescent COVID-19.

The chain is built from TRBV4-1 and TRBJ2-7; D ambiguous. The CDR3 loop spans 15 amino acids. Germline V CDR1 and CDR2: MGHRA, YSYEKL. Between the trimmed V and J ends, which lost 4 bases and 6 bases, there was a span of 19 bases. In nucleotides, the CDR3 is TGCGCCAGCAGCCTCAACCACGGGTCCTCCCTCGAGCAGTACTTC. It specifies CASSLNHGSSLEQYF.

CDR3 DNA: TGTGCCAGTAGACTATTTAGGACCCAGTACTTC. Its protein product is CASRLFRTQYF. This chain links TRBV19 with TRBJ2-5; D is unclear. CDR1 LNHDA and CDR2 SQIVND come from the germline V gene (reference sequence). The V end lost 6 bases, the J end lost 7 bases, and 9 bases lay between the germline ends. The CDR3 is 11 amino acids.

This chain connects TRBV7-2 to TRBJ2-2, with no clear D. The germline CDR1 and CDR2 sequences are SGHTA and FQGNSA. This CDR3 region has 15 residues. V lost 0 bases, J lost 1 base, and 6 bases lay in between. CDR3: CASSLAPLNTGELFF. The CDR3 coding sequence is TGTGCCAGCAGCTTAGCCCCCTTGAACACCGGGGAGCTGTTTTTT.

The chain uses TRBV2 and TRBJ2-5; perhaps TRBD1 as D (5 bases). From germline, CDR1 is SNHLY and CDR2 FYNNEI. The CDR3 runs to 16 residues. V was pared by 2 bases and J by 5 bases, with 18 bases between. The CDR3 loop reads CASSERGPTLGETQYF. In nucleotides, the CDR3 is TGTGCCAGCAGTGAAAGGGGTCCCACCCTGGGGGAGACCCAGTACTTC.

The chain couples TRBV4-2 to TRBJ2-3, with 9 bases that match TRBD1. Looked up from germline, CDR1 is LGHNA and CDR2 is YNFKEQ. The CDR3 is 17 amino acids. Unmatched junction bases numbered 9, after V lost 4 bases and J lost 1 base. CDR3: CASSLRMGQGGTDTQYF. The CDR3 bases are TGTGCCAGCAGCCTAAGAATGGGACAGGGAGGCACAGATACGCAGTATTTT.